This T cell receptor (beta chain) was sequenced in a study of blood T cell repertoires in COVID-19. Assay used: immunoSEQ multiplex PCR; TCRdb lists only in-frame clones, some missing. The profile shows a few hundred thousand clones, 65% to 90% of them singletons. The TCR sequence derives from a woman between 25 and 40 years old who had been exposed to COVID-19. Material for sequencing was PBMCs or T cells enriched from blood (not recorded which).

CDR3 coding DNA: TGCGCCAGCAGCTTGGAGTTCGGAGATAATTCACCCCTCCACTTT. Translating gives CASSLEFGDNSPLHF. J is TRBJ1-6 and V is TRBV5-1; D is unclear. The CDR3 totals 15 residues. V was pared by 0 bases and J by 5 bases, with 9 bases between. The V gene's germline CDR1 is SGHRS and CDR2 YFSETQ.